The 10 T cell receptor beta chains given below trace back to one sample, sequenced in a study of brain T cells in children with intractable seizures. Libraries were prepared by immunoSEQ multiplex PCR; TCRdb keeps only in-frame clonotypes and omits some of them. In the table there are 62,000 or so clones, more than 95% of which are singletons. Specimen: peripheral blood, collected at surgery. All receptors derive from a boy in the first two years of life with focal cortical dysplasia and intractable seizures.

The genes are TRBV7-2 and TRBJ2-7; 8 bases agree with TRBD2. CDR3 length: 14 amino acids. Losses at the gene ends were 4 bases for V and 3 bases for J; bases not matched to a gene: 5. CDR1 is SGHTA, CDR2 FQGNSA, per germline. CDR3 residues: CASSSSSGYYEQYF. CDR3 DNA sequence: TGTGCCAGCAGCTCCTCTAGCGGGTACTACGAGCAGTACTTC.

The chain joins TRBV4-1 to TRBJ2-4; D is possibly TRBD2 (6 bases). Germline V CDR1 and CDR2: MGHRA, YSYEKL. The V end lost 0 bases, the J end lost 6 bases, and 18 bases lay between the germline ends. This CDR3 has 17 amino acids. Written as DNA, the CDR3 is TGCGCCAGCAGCCAAGAGGGGGGAACGTTAAGTGGAAACATTCAGTACTTC. Translating gives CASSQEGGTLSGNIQYF.

This chain connects TRBV27 to TRBJ2-3, with TRBD2 as a possible D gene (5 bases). Trimming removed 3 bases at V and 10 bases at J, with 14 bases between. Germline V gene sequence: CDR1 MNHEY, CDR2 SMNVEV (reference sequence). The CDR3 totals 13 residues. Here the CDR3 reads CASSLAGNDAQYF. CDR3 nucleotides: TGTGCCAGCAGTTTGGCGGGCAATGATGCGCAGTATTTT.

CDR3 nucleotides: TGTGCCAGCAGTTTACTGGGTGGGCGGGAGTATAGCAATCAGCCCCAGCATTTT. It encodes CASSLLGGREYSNQPQHF. This sequence joins TRBV27 and TRBJ1-5; no definite D call. V dropped 2 bases and J dropped 0 bases, with 17 bases sitting between them. The CDR3 extends over 18 amino acids. Germline V lookup: CDR1 MNHEY, CDR2 SMNVEV (reference sequence).

The V call is TRBV6-2 or TRBV6-3, the J call TRBJ1-5, with TRBD1 identical over 8 bases. CDR1 MNHEY and CDR2 SVGEGT come from the germline V gene. The CDR3 consists of 16 residues. V shed 5 bases, J shed 6 bases, and the junction held 12 bases outside the gene matches. CDR3 sequence (DNA): TGTGCCAGCAGTAGGGCCGACAGGGGACATGGTCAGCCCCAGCATTTT. It is translated as CASSRADRGHGQPQHF.

On this clone itself: This same CDR3 is encoded by further DNA sequences in the sample. Here the CDR3 DNA reads TGCGCCAGCAGCTTTGGTGAGACCCAGTACTTC. This codes for CASSFGETQYF. The chain joins TRBV5-1 to TRBJ2-5; no firm D call. This CDR3 is built from 11 residues. The germline V gene has CDR1 SGHRS and CDR2 YFSETQ. Trimming cost V 2 bases and J 5 bases, with 4 bases left between them. The full variable domain, its missing parts supplied by reference TRBV5-1 and TRBJ2-5, is KAGVTQTPRYLIKTRGQQVTLSCSPISGHRSVSWYQQTPGQGLQFLFEYFSETQRNKGNFPGRFSGRQFSNSRSEMNVSTLELGDSALYLCASSFGETQYFGPGTRLLVL.

J is TRBJ2-6 and V is TRBV6-7; no reliable D call. TRBV6-7 is treated as an ORF (open reading frame) with a function not yet certain. Trimming took off 2 bases at V and 4 bases at J, with 12 bases between the two ends. The CDR3 spans 16 residues. As DNA, the CDR3 is TGTGCCAGCAGTTACCCTTCCCTGCCCGGGGCCAACGTCCTGACTTTC. Protein product: CASSYPSLPGANVLTF.

The chain uses TRBV29-1 and TRBJ2-1; 8 positions agree with TRBD1. The CDR3 contains 13 residues. V shed 3 bases, J shed 5 bases, and the junction held 3 bases outside the gene matches. The germline V gene encodes CDR1 SQVTM and CDR2 ANQGSEA. CDR3 in amino acids: CSVEWTGNNEQFF. The CDR3 nucleotides read TGCAGCGTTGAGTGGACAGGGAACAATGAGCAGTTCTTC.

The chain joins TRBV19 to TRBJ2-1; no clear D. The CDR3 has 15 residues. Germline assignment: CDR1 LNHDA and CDR2 SQIVND (reference sequence). Trimming shortened V by 3 bases and J by 0 bases, and 9 bases separated the two germline ends. The DNA for the CDR3 is TGTGCCAGTAGTATTGCCAGCCCCTCCTACAATGAGCAGTTCTTC. It encodes CASSIASPSYNEQFF.

This sequence joins TRBV5-4 and TRBJ2-3, with D unresolved. There are 13 residues in the CDR3. Germline loops: CDR1 SGHNT, CDR2 YYREEE (reference sequence). Trimming cost V 0 bases and J 3 bases, with 5 bases left between them. The DNA for the CDR3 is TGTGCCAGCAGCTTGGTTTGGACAGATACGCAGTATTTT. Its protein product is CASSLVWTDTQYF.